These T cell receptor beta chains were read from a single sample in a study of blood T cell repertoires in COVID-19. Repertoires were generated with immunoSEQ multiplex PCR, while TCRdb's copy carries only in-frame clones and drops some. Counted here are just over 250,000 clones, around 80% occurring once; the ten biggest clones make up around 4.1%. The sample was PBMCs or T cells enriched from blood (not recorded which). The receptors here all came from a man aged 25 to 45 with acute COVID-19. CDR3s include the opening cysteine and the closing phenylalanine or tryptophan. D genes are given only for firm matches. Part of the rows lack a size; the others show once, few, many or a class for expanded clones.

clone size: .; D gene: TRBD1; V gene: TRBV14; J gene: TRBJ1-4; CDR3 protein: CASSHQLPGQGSRVFF; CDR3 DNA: TGTGCCAGCAGCCATCAACTACCGGGACAGGGGTCCCGGGTGTTTTTT
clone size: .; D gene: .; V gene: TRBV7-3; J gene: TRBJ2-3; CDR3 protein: CASSLGESRTDTQYF; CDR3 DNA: TGTGCCAGCAGCTTAGGGGAGAGTAGGACAGATACGCAGTATTTT
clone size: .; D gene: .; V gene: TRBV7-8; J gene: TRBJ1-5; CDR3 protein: CASSSDEVMNQPQHF; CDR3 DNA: TGTGCCAGCAGCTCCGATGAGGTGATGAATCAGCCCCAGCATTTT
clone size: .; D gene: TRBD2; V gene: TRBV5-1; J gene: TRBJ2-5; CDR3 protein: CASSLLAGGETQYF; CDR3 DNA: TGCGCCAGCAGCTTGTTGGCGGGGGGAGAGACCCAGTACTTC
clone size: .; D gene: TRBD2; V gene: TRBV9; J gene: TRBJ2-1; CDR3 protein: CASSVVGGLGDEQFF; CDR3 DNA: TGTGCCAGCAGCGTAGTCGGGGGGTTGGGCGATGAGCAGTTCTTC
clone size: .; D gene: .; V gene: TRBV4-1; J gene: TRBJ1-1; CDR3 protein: CASSRILDTNTEAFF; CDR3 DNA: TGCGCCAGCAGCCGCATATTGGACACGAACACTGAAGCTTTCTTT
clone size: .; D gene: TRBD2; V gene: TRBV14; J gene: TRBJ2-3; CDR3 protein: CASSQRLAWPDTQYF; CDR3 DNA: TGTGCCAGCAGCCAAAGACTAGCCTGGCCCGATACGCAGTATTTT
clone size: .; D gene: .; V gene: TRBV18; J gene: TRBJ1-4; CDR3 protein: CAAPGGRSEKLFF; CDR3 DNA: TGTGCCGCCCCGGGGGGGCGAAGTGAAAAACTGTTTTTT
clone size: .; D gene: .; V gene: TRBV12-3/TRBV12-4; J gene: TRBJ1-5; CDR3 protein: CASSWQEDQPQHF; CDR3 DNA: TGTGCCAGCAGTTGGCAGGAAGATCAGCCCCAGCATTTT
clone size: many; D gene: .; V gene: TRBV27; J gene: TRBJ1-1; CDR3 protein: CASSRDTMNTEAFF; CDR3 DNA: TGTGCCAGCAGTAGGGACACAATGAACACTGAAGCTTTCTTT
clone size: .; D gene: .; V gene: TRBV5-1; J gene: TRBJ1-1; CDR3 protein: CASSGGTNTEAFF; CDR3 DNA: TGTGCCAGCAGTGGGGGGACGAACACTGAAGCTTTCTTT
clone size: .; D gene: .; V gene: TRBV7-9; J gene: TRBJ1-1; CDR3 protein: CASSLASGRNTEAFF; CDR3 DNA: TGTGCCAGCAGCTTAGCTTCGGGAAGGAACACTGAAGCTTTCTTT
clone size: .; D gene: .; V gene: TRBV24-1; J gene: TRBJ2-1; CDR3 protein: CATSLAGVNEQFF; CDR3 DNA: TGTGCCACCAGTCTGGCAGGGGTGAATGAGCAGTTCTTC
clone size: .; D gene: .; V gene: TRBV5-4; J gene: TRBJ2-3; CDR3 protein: CASRAESITDTQYF; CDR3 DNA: TGTGCCAGCAGGGCGGAGTCCATCACAGATACGCAGTATTTT
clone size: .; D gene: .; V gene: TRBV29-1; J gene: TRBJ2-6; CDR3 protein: CSVEPPGANVLTF; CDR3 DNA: TGCAGCGTTGAACCTCCTGGGGCCAACGTCCTGACTTTC
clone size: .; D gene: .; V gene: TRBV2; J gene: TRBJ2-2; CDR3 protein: CASKNRVGTGELFF; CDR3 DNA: TGTGCCAGCAAGAACAGGGTTGGCACCGGGGAGCTGTTTTTT
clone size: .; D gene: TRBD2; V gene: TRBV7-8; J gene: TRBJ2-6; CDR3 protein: CASSIGLAGVSGANVLTF; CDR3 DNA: TGTGCCAGCAGCATCGGACTAGCGGGGGTCTCTGGGGCCAACGTCCTGACTTTC
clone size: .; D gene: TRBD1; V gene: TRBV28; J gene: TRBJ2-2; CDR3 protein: CASSVPGQGLSGELFF; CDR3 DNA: TGTGCCAGCAGTGTACCGGGACAGGGACTATCCGGGGAGCTGTTTTTT
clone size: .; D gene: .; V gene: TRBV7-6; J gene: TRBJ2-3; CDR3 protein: CASSLEGVGFSNTQYF; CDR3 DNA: TGTGCCAGCAGCTTGGAGGGAGTCGGTTTTTCGAATACGCAGTATTTT
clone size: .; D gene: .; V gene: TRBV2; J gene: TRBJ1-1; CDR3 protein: CASSEVRGNTEAFF; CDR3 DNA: TGTGCCAGCAGTGAAGTAAGGGGGAACACTGAAGCTTTCTTT